These T cell receptor beta chains were read from a single sample in a study of post-analysis software for immune sequencing data. MiXCR, run by TCRdb on the PCR reads, gives a single entry per CDR3 protein. The sample has around 700,000 distinct CDR3 sequences; over 45% are singletons. Sequencing input: blood. These receptors originate from a girl aged 2 to 10 with multiple sclerosis. Each CDR3 is given with its conserved first and last residue. Some rows have no size entry. The others give once, few or many, or a class for an expanded clone.

>14|TRBV6-5|TRBJ1-2|NA
CASSLQGLNYGYTF
>13|TRBV7-2|TRBJ2-7|NA
CAVTSGGPYEQYF
>13|TRBV30|TRBJ2-1|NA
CAVTGSNLARQFF
>13|TRBV27|TRBJ2-1|NA
CASSFTGGNEQFF
>15|TRBV5-5|TRBJ2-7|NA
CASSWTGQGIYEQYF
>16|TRBV20-1|TRBJ2-3|few
CSARGGAGGRPNTQYF
>14|TRBV25-1|TRBJ2-7|NA
CASTSEGGYYEQYF
>13|TRBV6-6|TRBJ2-4|once
CASSPLRSDIQYF
>15|TRBV12-3/TRBV12-4|TRBJ1-5|NA
CASSLAVPENQPQHF
>15|TRBV5-5|TRBJ2-6|few
CASSPSISGANVLTF
>11|TRBV20-1|TRBJ2-5|few
CSARPLETQYF
>14|TRBV12-3/TRBV12-4|TRBJ2-5|NA
CASSFRGRHETQYF
>17|TRBV18|TRBJ2-7|NA
CASSPRGQGAIHYEQYF
>15|TRBV12-3/TRBV12-4|TRBJ1-1|NA
CASTTGQGQYTEAFF
>13|TRBV4-3|TRBJ2-1|NA
CASSQGYKAVQFF
>17|TRBV10-1|TRBJ2-3|NA
CASSESKGSPTADTQYF
>16|TRBV6-5|TRBJ2-3|few
CASSSGSRLHTDTQYF
>20|TRBV5-1|TRBJ2-5|NA
CASSPRLAGVIGVNYNEQYF
>16|TRBV20-1|TRBJ2-1|few
CSAPGLAGESYNEQFF
>16|TRBV10-2|TRBJ2-3|NA
CASSDLGAKRTDTQYF
>14|TRBV29-1|TRBJ2-3|NA
CSAAGTRHSDTQYF
>13|TRBV11-2|TRBJ2-3|few
CASSPSWTDTQYF
>14|TRBV7-2|TRBJ1-2|NA
CASSLVPGSYGYTF
>12|TRBV4-1|TRBJ2-3|NA
CASSQAGGTQYF
>15|TRBV11-2|TRBJ2-3|NA
CASSAPGTRTDTQYF
>14|TRBV20-1|TRBJ2-7|NA
CSATQAGGSYEQYF
>14|TRBV12-3/TRBV12-4|TRBJ2-5|few
CASSQRPSKETQYF
>14|TRBV7-3|TRBJ2-7|NA
CASSQKGAGDTQYF
>17|TRBV7-3|TRBJ2-3|NA
CASSSGTSGRKGDTQYF
>16|TRBV9|TRBJ2-2|NA
CASSPPSGLNTGELFF
>14|TRBV6-5|TRBJ1-2|NA
CASSQQGGSYGYTF
>14|TRBV10-1|TRBJ1-1|NA
CATSARGKDTVAFF
>16|TRBV4-1|TRBJ2-3|NA
CASSQGLAGARYTQYF
>12|TRBV29-1|TRBJ1-2|few
CSGHRPNYGYTF
>13|TRBV7-2|TRBJ1-1|few
CASSPQMNTEAFF